This T cell receptor (beta chain) was identified during a study of blood T cell repertoires in COVID-19. Researchers sorted participants into cohorts using their self-reported clinical history. Some clones are missing from TCRdb's copy, which holds only in-frame ones; the method was immunoSEQ multiplex PCR. This table holds hundreds of thousands of clones, more than 70% found once. V was pared by 6 bases and J by 1 base, with 15 bases between. Germline V lookup: CDR1 MNHEY, CDR2 SMNVEV (reference sequence). The CDR3 runs to 15 residues. The chain uses TRBV27 and TRBJ2-5; a weak D match, TRBD2 (5 bases). The TCR was taken from a woman aged 50 to 60 who had recovered from COVID-19. The sequenced sample consisted of PBMCs or T cells enriched from blood (not recorded which). For the CDR3, the DNA is TGTGCCAGCAGGACCTGGGCGGGTACCCAAGAGACCCAGTACTTC. Encoded protein: CASRTWAGTQETQYF.